This T cell receptor (beta chain) was documented in a study of blood T cell repertoires in COVID-19. V lost 0 bases and J 4 bases, leaving 13 bases between the germline ends. CDR1 is SGHRS, CDR2 YFSETQ, per germline. The CDR3 consists of 16 residues. Sequencing used immunoSEQ multiplex PCR; TCRdb keeps in-frame clones, though not all of them. The data contain about 200,000 clones, about 88% of them singletons. What was sequenced was peripheral blood. The chain joins TRBV5-1 to TRBJ2-2, with TRBD2 as a possible D gene (5 bases). The clonotype originates from a woman aged 40 to 49 who had recovered from COVID-19. The CDR3 DNA reads as TGCGCCAGCAGCTTGGCCGACCTAGAGGGCACCGGGGAGCTGTTTTTT. Translation gives CASSLADLEGTGELFF. Variable domain in full (rest from reference TRBV5-1 and TRBJ2-2): KAGVTQTPRYLIKTRGQQVTLSCSPISGHRSVSWYQQTPGQGLQFLFEYFSETQRNKGNFPGRFSGRQFSNSRSEMNVSTLELGDSALYLCASSLADLEGTGELFFGEGSRLTVL.